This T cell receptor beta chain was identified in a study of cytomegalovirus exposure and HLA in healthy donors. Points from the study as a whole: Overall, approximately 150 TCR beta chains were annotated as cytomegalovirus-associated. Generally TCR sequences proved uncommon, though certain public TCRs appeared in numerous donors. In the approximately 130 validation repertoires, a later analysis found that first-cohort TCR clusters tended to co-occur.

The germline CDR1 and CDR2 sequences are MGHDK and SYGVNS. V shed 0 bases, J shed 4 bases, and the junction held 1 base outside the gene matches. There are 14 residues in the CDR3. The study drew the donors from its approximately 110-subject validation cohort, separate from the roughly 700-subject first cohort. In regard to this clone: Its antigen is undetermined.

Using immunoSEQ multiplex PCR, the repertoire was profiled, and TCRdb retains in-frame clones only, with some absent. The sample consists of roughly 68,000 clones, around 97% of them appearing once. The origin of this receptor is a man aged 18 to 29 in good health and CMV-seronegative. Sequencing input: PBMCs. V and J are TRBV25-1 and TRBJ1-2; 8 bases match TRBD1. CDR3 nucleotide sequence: TGTGCCAGCAGTGAATATGACAGGGGCTATGGCTACACCTTC. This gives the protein CASSEYDRGYGYTF.